These 19 T cell receptor beta chains were sequenced from one sample in a study of CD8 T cells in Susac syndrome. Roughly 0.45 to 1 ug RNA was reverse transcribed with random hexamers. Each CDR3 protein gets one entry after TCRdb re-called the immunoSEQ multiplex PCR reads with MiXCR. The sample lists around 110,000 distinct CDR3 sequences, about 95% occurring once. The sample consisted of CD8+ T cells from PBMCs. The receptors stem from a human donor with Susac syndrome.

The V call is TRBV7-2, the J call TRBJ1-1; the D is unclear. Trimming removed 7 bases at V and 0 bases at J, with 12 bases between. CDR3 length equals 14 residues. Germline V CDR1 and CDR2: SGHTA, FQGNSA. This CDR3 reads CASTSGVMNTEAFF. CDR3 bases: TGTGCCAGCACCTCCGGAGTCATGAACACTGAAGCTTTCTTT.

The rearrangement links TRBV5-6 to TRBJ2-7; D uncertain. This CDR3 spans 11 amino acids. Trimming removed 0 bases at V and 7 bases at J, with 5 bases between. The germline gives CDR1 SGHDT, CDR2 YYEEEE. The DNA for the CDR3 is TGTGCCAGCAGCTTGGAACGGGAGCAGTACTTC. As protein: CASSLEREQYF.

The V call is TRBV19, the J call TRBJ1-2; 7 positions agree with TRBD1. Trimming removed 4 bases from V and 4 bases from J; junction bases left unmatched: 9. There are 15 residues in the CDR3. The germline gives CDR1 LNHDA, CDR2 SQIVND (reference sequence). DNA of the CDR3: TGTGCCAGTAGTAGTTGGGACAGAAGGCTCTATGGCTACACCTTC. It codes for CASSSWDRRLYGYTF.

The chain combines TRBV3-1 with TRBJ2-2; D remains ambiguous. Germline CDR1 LGHDT, CDR2 YNNKEL (reference sequence). Trimming removed 0 bases from V and 5 bases from J, with 13 bases in between. The CDR3 has 16 amino acids. CDR3 DNA sequence: TGTGCCAGCAGCCAAGAGGGGATCCAGCGTACCGGGGAGCTGTTTTTT. Its translation: CASSQEGIQRTGELFF.

This chain joins TRBV13 and TRBJ2-2; D is perhaps TRBD2 (6 bases). From germline, CDR1 is PRHDT and CDR2 FYEKMQ (reference sequence). Deletions cut 4 bases from V and 3 bases from J, with 9 bases between. The CDR3 loop spans 14 amino acids. CDR3 sequence: CASSSRGYTGELFF. As DNA, the CDR3 is TGTGCCAGCAGCTCCCGGGGGTACACCGGGGAGCTGTTTTTT.

The chain combines TRBV24-1 with TRBJ2-1; 8 nucleotides match TRBD2. The germline V gene encodes CDR1 KGHDR and CDR2 SFDVKD. With 3 bases clipped from V and 6 bases from J, the junction kept 3 bases outside the gene matches. The CDR3 spans 14 residues. CDR3 in DNA: TGTGCCACCAGTGATGGCGGGGGGCTCAATGAGCAGTTCTTC. This translates into CATSDGGGLNEQFF.

By share of the sample, this clonotype is medium-sized. The rearrangement links TRBV7-2 to TRBJ2-7; TRBD1 is a possible D gene (5 bases). Trimming took off 5 bases at V and 2 bases at J, with 10 bases between the two ends. This CDR3 is 13 amino acids long. Germline values: CDR1 SGHTA, CDR2 FQGNSA. The CDR3 region has the DNA TGTGCCAGCAGCCGCAGGGAAGCCTACGAGCAGTACTTC. Translation: CASSRREAYEQYF.

The chain joins TRBV9 to TRBJ2-1; 10 positions agree with TRBD2. Trimming took 4 bases from V and 9 from J; bases not matched to a gene: 10. The CDR3 totals 15 residues. Germline V gene sequence: CDR1 SGDLS, CDR2 YYNGEE. The CDR3: CASSLRSGGVSEQFF. The CDR3 DNA reads as TGTGCCAGCAGCTTGCGGAGCGGGGGGGTGAGTGAGCAGTTCTTC.

The J gene is TRBJ2-5, the V gene TRBV12-3 or TRBV12-4, with TRBD1 matching over 8 bases. V lost 7 bases, J lost 4 bases, and 8 bases stayed unmatched. There are 14 residues in the CDR3. The CDR3 protein is CASKPTGVGETQYF. CDR3 DNA: TGTGCCAGCAAACCGACAGGGGTAGGAGAGACCCAGTACTTC.

The chain is built from TRBV4-1 and TRBJ2-1, with D possibly being TRBD2 (5 bases). The CDR3 is 17 amino acids. V gave up 3 bases and J gave up 6 bases, with 21 bases separating them. Germline V CDR1 and CDR2: MGHRA, YSYEKL. The CDR3 is CASSQFPSERGGNEQFF. The CDR3 nucleotides are TGCGCCAGCAGCCAGTTCCCTTCAGAACGAGGAGGCAATGAGCAGTTCTTC.

The genes are TRBV3-1 and TRBJ1-2; the D is unclear. CDR3 size: 15 residues. V lost 1 base, J lost 4 bases, and 13 bases lay in between. Germline CDR1 reads LGHDT; CDR2 reads YNNKEL (reference sequence). This CDR3 reads CASSQGTHSGYGYTF. CDR3 DNA: TGTGCCAGCAGCCAAGGGACGCACTCTGGCTATGGCTACACCTTC.

Only one count was recorded for this clonotype. This rearrangement joins TRBV23-1 to TRBJ1-1, with a weak D call TRBD1 (5 bases). TRBV23-1 carries the ORF label, with uncertain function. The V end was cut by 11 bases, the J end by 4 bases, with 14 bases between. The CDR3 consists of 12 residues. The CDR3 reads CALRRGGTEAFF. The CDR3, as DNA: TGCGCCCTTCGGAGGGGAGGCACTGAAGCTTTCTTT.

The chain has TRBV2 and TRBJ1-1; 7 bases are shared with TRBD1. The length of the CDR3 is 13 residues. Germline-derived CDR1 and CDR2 are SNHLY and FYNNEI. After removal of 8 bases from V and 7 bases from J, the junction contained 10 bases not matched to a gene. CDR3 sequence: CASRYQGQIEAFF. The CDR3 DNA reads as TGTGCCAGCCGGTACCAGGGACAGATTGAAGCTTTCTTT. Using reference TRBV2 and TRBJ1-1 for the parts outside the CDR3, the full variable domain is EPEVTQTPSHQVTQMGQEVILRCVPISNHLYFYWYRQILGQKVEFLVSFYNNEISEKSEIFDDQFSVERPDGSNFTLKIRSTKLEDSAMYFCASRYQGQIEAFFGQGTRLTVV.

This rearrangement joins TRBV11-2 to TRBJ2-7; 8 nucleotides line up with TRBD1. In germline, CDR1 is SGHAT, CDR2 FQNNGV. Trimming at V came to 4 bases and at J to 4 bases, leaving 9 bases not matched to a gene. The CDR3 has 15 amino acids. The CDR3 DNA sequence: TGTGCCAGCAGCTATCGCGGGACAGGTTATTACGAGCAGTACTTC. Protein sequence: CASSYRGTGYYEQYF.

The rearrangement links TRBV7-8 to TRBJ1-1; 7 bases map to TRBD1. CDR1 SGHVS and CDR2 FQNEAQ come from the germline V gene. The junction had 3 bases not matched to a gene; V was cut back by 1 base and J by 7 bases. This CDR3 has 13 amino acids. The CDR3 DNA sequence: TGTGCCAGCAGCTTAGACGGGGACAGTGAAGCTTTCTTT. This encodes CASSLDGDSEAFF.

The V and J genes are TRBV29-1 and TRBJ2-6; 7 nucleotides match TRBD1. With 8 bases clipped from V and 2 bases from J, the junction kept 15 bases outside the gene matches. Germline loops: CDR1 SQVTM, CDR2 ANQGSEA. The CDR3 spans 17 residues. The CDR3: CSTTGDGGSTGANVLTF. DNA of the CDR3: TGCAGCACAACAGGGGACGGTGGGTCTACTGGGGCCAACGTCCTGACTTTC. The full variable domain, in which reference TRBV29-1 and TRBJ2-6 provide the parts outside the CDR3, is SAVISQKPSRDICQRGTSLTIQCQVDSQVTMMFWYRQQPGQSLTLIATANQGSEATYESGFVIDKFPISRPNLTFSTLTVSNMSPEDSSIYLCSTTGDGGSTGANVLTFGAGSRLTVL.

This chain joins TRBV12-5 and TRBJ1-3, with a weak D call TRBD1 (5 bases). Trimming removed 0 bases at V and 0 bases at J, with 15 bases between. Looked up from germline, CDR1 is LGHNT and CDR2 is FRNRAP. The CDR3 spans 18 residues. CDR3 protein: CASGLVLGTQNSGNTIYF. In DNA, the CDR3 is TGTGCTAGTGGTTTGGTACTTGGGACGCAAAACTCTGGAAACACCATATATTTT.

The chain uses TRBV2 and TRBJ1-6; unclear D gene. CDR3 length equals 17 residues. Germline V gene lookup returns CDR1 SNHLY and CDR2 FYNNEI. The ends were cut back, 3 bases at V and 7 bases at J, with 19 bases in the middle. The CDR3 region is CASSELASLGPNSPLHF. The CDR3 DNA sequence: TGTGCCAGCAGTGAGCTCGCGTCTCTAGGGCCAAATTCACCCCTCCACTTT.

The chain couples TRBV12-3 or TRBV12-4 to TRBJ2-1; no clear D. This CDR3 is built from 11 residues. With 6 bases removed from V and 4 bases from J, the gap between germline ends came to 4 bases. CDR3 sequence: CASRVYNEQFF. CDR3 nucleotide sequence: TGTGCCAGCAGAGTTTACAATGAGCAGTTCTTC.